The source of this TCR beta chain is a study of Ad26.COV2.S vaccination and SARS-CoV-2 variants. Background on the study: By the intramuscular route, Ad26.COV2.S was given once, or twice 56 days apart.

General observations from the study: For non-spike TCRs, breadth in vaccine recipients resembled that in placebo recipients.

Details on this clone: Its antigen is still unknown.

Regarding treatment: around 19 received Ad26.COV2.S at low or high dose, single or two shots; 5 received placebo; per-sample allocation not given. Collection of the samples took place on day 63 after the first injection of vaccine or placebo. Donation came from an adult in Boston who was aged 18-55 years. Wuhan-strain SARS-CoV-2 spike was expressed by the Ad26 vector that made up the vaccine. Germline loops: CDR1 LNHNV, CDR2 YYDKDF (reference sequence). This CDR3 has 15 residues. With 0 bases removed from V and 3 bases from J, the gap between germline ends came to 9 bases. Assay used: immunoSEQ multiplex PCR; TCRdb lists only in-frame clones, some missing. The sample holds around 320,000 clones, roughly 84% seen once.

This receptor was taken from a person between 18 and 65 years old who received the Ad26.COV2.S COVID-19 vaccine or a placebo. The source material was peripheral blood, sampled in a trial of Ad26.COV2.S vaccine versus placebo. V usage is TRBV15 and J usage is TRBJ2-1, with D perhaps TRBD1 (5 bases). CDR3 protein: CATSRDLGHYNEQFF. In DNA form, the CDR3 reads TGTGCCACCAGCAGAGACCTAGGACACTACAATGAGCAGTTCTTC.